This T cell receptor (beta chain) is from a study of cytomegalovirus exposure and HLA in healthy donors. Of note for this clone: Its antigen is not identified.

The germline CDR1 and CDR2 sequences are SGHRS and YFSETQ. The CDR3 is made up of 14 amino acids. The germline V and J ends were trimmed by 3 bases and 1 base, with 11 bases remaining between them. PCR amplification relied on 60 Vbeta primers (plus 13 Jbeta primers). Repertoires were generated with immunoSEQ multiplex PCR, while TCRdb's copy carries only in-frame clones and drops some. The profile shows some 220,000 clones, about 85% of them singletons. Study-level results: With later analysis, a missense DCLRE1C variant became linked to TCR beta V- and J-gene trimming.

This chain links TRBV5-1 with TRBJ2-7; a possible D gene is TRBD1 (6 bases). The clonotype was recovered from a girl aged 2 to 10 in good health and CMV-seronegative. What was sequenced was PBMCs. The CDR3 bases are TGCGCCAGCAGCTCAACAGGGAAGTCCTACGAGCAGTACTTC. Its translation: CASSSTGKSYEQYF.